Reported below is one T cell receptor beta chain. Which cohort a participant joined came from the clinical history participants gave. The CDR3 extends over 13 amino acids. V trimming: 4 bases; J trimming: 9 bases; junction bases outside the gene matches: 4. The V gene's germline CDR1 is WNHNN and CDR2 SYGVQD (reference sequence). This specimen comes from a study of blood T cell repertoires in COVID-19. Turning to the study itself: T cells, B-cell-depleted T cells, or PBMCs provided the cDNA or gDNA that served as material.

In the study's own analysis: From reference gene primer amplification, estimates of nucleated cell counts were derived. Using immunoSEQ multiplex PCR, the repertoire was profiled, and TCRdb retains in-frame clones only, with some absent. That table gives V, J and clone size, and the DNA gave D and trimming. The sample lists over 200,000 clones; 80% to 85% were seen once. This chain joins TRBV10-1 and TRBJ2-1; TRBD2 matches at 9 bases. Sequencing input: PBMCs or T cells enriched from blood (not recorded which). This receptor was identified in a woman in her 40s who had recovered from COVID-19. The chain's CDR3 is CASSAAGGSEQFF. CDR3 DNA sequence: TGCGCCAGCAGTGCGGCGGGAGGGAGTGAGCAGTTCTTC.